This T cell receptor (beta chain) was recorded in a study of T cell clones after liver transplantation. The wider study: Standard immunosuppression, with no induction, continued until 12-24 months after transplant.

V trimming: 3 bases; J trimming: 5 bases; junction bases outside the gene matches: 6. Germline V CDR1 and CDR2: MDHEN, SYDVKM. The CDR3 is 15 residues long. This clone has a single count. Its target is unknown. Only in-frame clones appear in the TCRdb table, and some are missing; sequencing was by immunoSEQ multiplex PCR. This repertoire shows tens of thousands of clones, around four fifths found once; its top ten account for approximately 0.47%. Notes on the study in general: Low donor cell numbers restricted donor-reactive repertoire measurement in two subjects. Circulating graft-donor-reactive CD4 TCRbeta sequences fell significantly post-transplant in 5 of 8 subjects. These preliminary findings come from unstandardized post-transplant sampling times.

This receptor was taken from a human patient who received a liver transplant. Part of the T cell pool may stem from the graft donor. J is TRBJ2-2 and V is TRBV28; TRBD2 agrees at 7 bases. The source material was CD4+ T cells from blood, sampled 46 months after liver transplant. The CDR3 nucleotides are TGTGCCAGCAGTTTTCGCCCCGGGAGGACCGGGGAGCTGTTTTTT. Its translation: CASSFRPGRTGELFF.